This TCR beta chain was documented in a study of control samples from healthy donors and cancer patients. The trim removed 6 bases at V and 1 base at J, leaving 5 bases unmatched. Germline V CDR1 and CDR2: MDHEN, SYDVKM. This CDR3 is built from 15 residues. Clones were sequenced by immunoSEQ multiplex PCR, and TCRdb holds only the in-frame ones, with some missing. This repertoire shows about 170,000 clones, about 90% found once; its top ten account for roughly 5.3%. Sequencing used blood. This sequence originates from a woman aged 25 to 39 in good health. The chain employs TRBV28 and TRBJ1-5, with 8 positions matching TRBD1. The CDR3 is CASRRTGLSNQPQHF. CDR3 nucleotide sequence: TGTGCCAGCAGAAGGACAGGGTTAAGCAATCAGCCCCAGCATTTT.